This TCR beta chain emerged from a study of T cells in Graves' hyperthyroidism and ophthalmopathy. Study-wide results and caveats: Median prediction lead before ophthalmopathy onset was six to eight months with the model. In the blood, most expanded thyroid clonotypes above 0.001 appeared as well. Separation of ophthalmopathy from stable hyperthyroidism was achieved by a 13 V-J model.

The CDR3 loop spans 17 amino acids. The J segment lost 2 bases and the V segment lost 6 bases, leaving 7 bases of the junction unmatched. Germline V gives CDR1 SGHRS, CDR2 YFSETQ. With respect to this clonotype: Its antigen is still unknown.

Patients showing uncontrolled infection, other autoimmune disease, pregnancy or lactation were ineligible. TCR beta CDR3 region amplification was performed from RNA transcripts. HTBI primers drove first-round RT-PCR of the TCR CDR3. In TCRdb, the multiplex PCR reads were re-called with MiXCR into one record per CDR3 protein. Of hundreds of thousands of distinct CDR3 sequences in the sample, over 40% were seen once. Material for sequencing was peripheral blood or thyroid tissue (not recorded which). This TCR derives from an adult man with Graves' disease, either hyperthyroidism or ophthalmopathy (not recorded which). The V gene is TRBV5-1, the J gene TRBJ2-2; 13 bases align to TRBD2. CDR3 coding DNA: TGCGCCAGCACCCAGGGACTAGCGGGGCCCAACACCGGGGAGCTGTTTTTT. Residues: CASTQGLAGPNTGELFF. Variable domain in full (rest from reference TRBV5-1 and TRBJ2-2): KAGVTQTPRYLIKTRGQQVTLSCSPISGHRSVSWYQQTPGQGLQFLFEYFSETQRNKGNFPGRFSGRQFSNSRSEMNVSTLELGDSALYLCASTQGLAGPNTGELFFGEGSRLTVL.